This TCR beta chain originates from a study of blood T cell repertoires in COVID-19. Study as a whole: PBMCs, B-cell-depleted T cells, or T cells were the source of the cDNA or gDNA that made up the material.

TCRdb keeps only in-frame clones here, not all; method: immunoSEQ multiplex PCR. The sample records some 160,000 clones, over 70% being singletons. The length of the CDR3 is 16 residues. Germline V gene data show CDR1 as MGHDK and CDR2 as SYGVNS. V lost 6 bases and J lost 0, with 15 bases in between. The sequence was obtained from a man between 45 and 60 years old with active or convalescent COVID-19. Material for sequencing was peripheral blood. This chain connects TRBV25-1 to TRBJ2-1; the D gene is possibly TRBD2 (6 bases). The CDR3 nucleotides read TGTGCCAGCAGAGATGAGGCGGGAAGCTCCTACAATGAGCAGTTCTTC. Encoded protein: CASRDEAGSSYNEQFF.